Shown below are 25 T cell receptor beta chains from a single sample sequenced in a study of patients and donors after allogeneic stem cell transplantation. TCRdb re-called the RT-PCR reads with MiXCR, one entry per CDR3 protein. The table lists 150,000 to 200,000 distinct CDR3 sequences, around 30% of them singletons, with 2.5% to 3.5% in the top ten. Source material: blood, either unsorted or a sorted T cell fraction (not recorded which). The origin of the receptors is a human donor who was either an allogeneic HSCT recipient or a stem cell or donor lymphocyte infusion donor (not recorded which). It is not recorded whose cells these are; they may come from a transplant donor.

The sample holds a few counts of this clonotype. The gene calls are TRBV20-1 and TRBJ1-5; D remains ambiguous. Germline V CDR1 and CDR2: DFQATT, SNEGSKA (reference sequence). The V end was cut by 6 bases, the J end by 5 bases, with 20 bases between. The CDR3 extends over 15 amino acids. CDR3: CSAHNPVGEDQPQHF. The CDR3 bases are TGCAGTGCCCACAACCCCGTTGGAGAAGATCAGCCCCAGCATTTT.

This clonotype has only a few counts. This chain joins TRBV7-8 and TRBJ2-6, with unresolved D. CDR1 and CDR2 (germline): SGHVS, FQNEAQ. CDR3 size: 13 residues. V was clipped by 0 bases and J by 3 bases, with 0 bases between them. The chain's CDR3 is CASSLAGANVLTF. The CDR3 nucleotides read TGTGCCAGCAGCTTAGCTGGGGCCAACGTCCTGACTTTC.

The chain is built from TRBV7-2 and TRBJ2-3; no definite D call. V lost 6 bases, J lost 1 base, and 11 bases lay in between. Germline CDR1 SGHTA, CDR2 FQGNSA. This CDR3 contains 14 residues. CDR3 in DNA: TGTGCCAGCAGATTTTCAAGGGGCACAGATACGCAGTATTTT. Amino acids: CASRFSRGTDTQYF.

This chain links TRBV4-3 with TRBJ2-5; maybe TRBD1 (5 bases). Germline V gene sequence: CDR1 LGHNA, CDR2 YSLEER. V lost 0 bases and J lost 3, with 17 bases in between. This CDR3 region has 17 residues. The chain's CDR3 is CASSQEIAGRLEETQYF. DNA for the CDR3: TGCGCCAGCAGCCAAGAAATCGCAGGGCGACTCGAAGAGACCCAGTACTTC.

This clonotype was picked up a small number of times. The chain carries TRBV4-3 and TRBJ1-2, with D possibly being TRBD1 (5 bases). Germline CDR1 reads LGHNA; CDR2 reads YSLEER. The CDR3 is 16 residues long. The V and J ends lost 0 bases and 1 base respectively, with 12 bases between them. The CDR3 DNA reads TGCGCCAGCAGCCAAGATTTACGGGGGAGTAACTATGGCTACACCTTC. As protein: CASSQDLRGSNYGYTF.

The J gene is TRBJ2-1, the V gene TRBV4-3; 8 bases agree with TRBD2. Germline V gives CDR1 LGHNA, CDR2 YSLEER. Unmatched junction bases numbered 9, after V lost 0 bases and J lost 5 bases. The length of the CDR3 is 17 residues. The CDR3 reads CASSQDWASGLNNEQFF. The CDR3 nucleotides read TGCGCCAGCAGCCAAGATTGGGCTAGCGGGCTGAACAATGAGCAGTTCTTC.

Ten or more counts support this clonotype. This chain uses TRBV5-1 with TRBJ1-1; 8 bases fit TRBD1. This CDR3 is built from 16 residues. Germline CDR1 and CDR2: SGHRS and YFSETQ. V trimming: 0 bases; J trimming: 0 bases; junction bases outside the gene matches: 4. The CDR3 bases are TGCGCCAGCAGCTTGGGGACAGGGCTAATGAACACTGAAGCTTTCTTT. Residues: CASSLGTGLMNTEAFF.

This chain joins TRBV7-9 and TRBJ2-3; 9 nucleotides line up with TRBD2. The germline CDR1 and CDR2 sequences are SEHNR and FQNEAQ (reference sequence). The CDR3 covers 14 residues. Trimming at V came to 7 bases and at J to 6 bases, leaving 8 bases not matched to a gene. CDR3 residues: CASNPGLALDTQYF. The DNA for the CDR3 is TGTGCCAGCAACCCGGGACTAGCACTGGATACGCAGTATTTT.

This sequence joins TRBV20-1 and TRBJ1-4; D ambiguous. CDR3 size: 15 residues. With 0 bases removed from V and 2 bases from J, the gap between germline ends came to 10 bases. In germline, CDR1 is DFQATT, CDR2 SNEGSKA (reference sequence). The CDR3 bases are TGCAGTGCTAGAGATGGAGGGTCCACTAATGAAAAACTGTTTTTT. It is translated as CSARDGGSTNEKLFF.

This clonotype was counted between two and nine times. The chain combines TRBV5-1 with TRBJ2-3; D is ambiguous. With 1 base removed from V and 4 bases from J, the gap between germline ends came to 4 bases. CDR3 length equals 12 residues. Per the germline V gene, CDR1 is SGHRS and CDR2 is YFSETQ. CDR3 sequence: CASSLFPDTQYF. In nucleotides, the CDR3 is TGCGCCAGCAGCTTGTTCCCAGATACGCAGTATTTT.

The chain has TRBV10-3 and TRBJ2-3; TRBD2 is a possible D gene (6 bases). The CDR3 runs to 13 residues. CDR1 is ENHRY, CDR2 SYGVKD, per germline. Trimming shortened V by 6 bases and J by 0 bases, and 7 bases separated the two germline ends. CDR3: CAIRGLSTDTQYF. The CDR3 DNA sequence: TGTGCCATCAGGGGACTGAGCACAGATACGCAGTATTTT.

V and J are TRBV30 and TRBJ2-7, with D unclear. V shed 5 bases and J shed 2 bases, with 7 bases lying between them. Germline values: CDR1 GTSNPN, CDR2 SVGIG (reference sequence). The CDR3 covers 11 residues. The CDR3 DNA follows: TGTGCCTGGGCGGATACCTACGAGCAGTACTTC. Its protein is CAWADTYEQYF.

The gene calls are TRBV25-1 and TRBJ2-1; tentatively, D is TRBD1 (6 bases). V lost 3 bases and J 8 bases, leaving 20 bases between the germline ends. Germline values: CDR1 MGHDK, CDR2 SYGVNS. This CDR3 comprises 16 residues. CDR3 residues: CASSEFFGQWGDEQFF. DNA of the CDR3: TGTGCCAGCAGTGAGTTTTTTGGACAGTGGGGCGATGAGCAGTTCTTC. The entire variable domain, with the rest obtained from reference TRBV25-1 and TRBJ2-1, is as follows: EADIYQTPRYLVIGTGKKITLECSQTMGHDKMYWYQQDPGMELHLIHYSYGVNSTEKGDLSSESTVSRIRTEHFPLTLESARPSHTSQYLCASSEFFGQWGDEQFFGPGTRLTVL.

The rearrangement joins TRBV30 to TRBJ1-2; D is uncertain. The CDR3 extends over 14 amino acids. Germline CDR1 is GTSNPN and CDR2 is SVGIG (reference sequence). V shed 5 bases and J shed 0 bases, with 13 bases lying between them. The CDR3 sequence: CAWAADGTNYGYTF. CDR3 nucleotide sequence: TGTGCCTGGGCCGCGGACGGGACTAACTATGGCTACACCTTC.

In regard to this clonotype: A much larger clone sits a single nucleotide away, making a read error possible. The chain is built from TRBV6-5 and TRBJ1-2; 10 bases align to TRBD1. The CDR3 totals 13 residues. V was pared by 7 bases and J by 9 bases, with 8 bases of the junction left unmatched. Germline lookup yields CDR1 MNHEY and CDR2 SVGAGI. CDR3 coding DNA: TGTGCCAGCATGGGACAGGGGTGGAATAGCTACACCTTC. Translating gives CASMGQGWNSYTF.

The V and J genes are TRBV25-1 and TRBJ2-7, with unresolved D. Per the germline V gene, CDR1 is MGHDK and CDR2 is SYGVNS. V was trimmed by 0 bases and J by 1 base, leaving 13 bases between them. CDR3 length equals 16 residues. As DNA, the CDR3 is TGTGCCAGCAGTGAATATTTGGGCAATACGTCCTACGAGCAGTACTTC. Translation gives CASSEYLGNTSYEQYF.

The chain links TRBV7-9 to TRBJ2-5; TRBD2 aligns across 7 bases. The V gene end was trimmed by 2 bases and the J gene end by 4 bases; junction bases not matched to a gene: 7. Per germline, CDR1 SEHNR and CDR2 FQNEAQ (reference sequence). The CDR3 runs 15 residues. In DNA form, the CDR3 reads TGTGCCAGCAGCTTAATGGGAGGGCCCTCAGAGACCCAGTACTTC. Its protein product is CASSLMGGPSETQYF. The whole variable domain, filled in from reference TRBV7-9 and TRBJ2-5, reads DTGVSQNPRHKITKRGQNVTFRCDPISEHNRLYWYRQTLGQGPEFLTYFQNEAQLEKSRLLSDRFSAERPKGSFSTLEIQRTEQGDSAMYLCASSLMGGPSETQYFGPGTRLLVL.

This clonotype was seen more than once but under ten times. The J gene is TRBJ1-2, the V gene TRBV15, with TRBD1 matching over 8 bases. Trimming at V came to 2 bases and at J to 4 bases, leaving 9 bases not matched to a gene. The length of the CDR3 is 16 residues. Per germline, CDR1 LNHNV and CDR2 YYDKDF (reference sequence). This CDR3 is CATSRSADRGGYGYTF. The DNA for the CDR3 is TGTGCCACCAGCAGATCTGCTGACAGGGGAGGCTATGGCTACACCTTC.

On this clonotype itself: The junction and the germline gene differ at one end; a read error may be behind it. V is TRBV20-1 and J is TRBJ2-7, with D perhaps matching TRBD1 (6 bases). Germline assignment: CDR1 DFQATT and CDR2 SNEGSKA (reference sequence). The CDR3 runs 14 residues. CDR3: CSAGDTGISYEQYF. The DNA of the CDR3 is TGCAGTGCTGGAGATACAGGGATTTCCTACGAGCAGTACTTC.

The chain employs TRBV9 and TRBJ1-1; D unresolved. This CDR3 has 16 amino acids. Germline CDR1 and CDR2: SGDLS and YYNGEE. V shed 1 base and J shed 0 bases, with 13 bases lying between them. CDR3 DNA sequence: TGTGCCAGCAGCGTATCCCCGGAGGGAGTGAACACTGAAGCTTTCTTT. It yields the protein CASSVSPEGVNTEAFF.

This clonotype was counted at least ten times. The V gene is TRBV7-8, the J gene TRBJ1-4; D possibly corresponds to TRBD1 (6 bases). In germline, CDR1 is SGHVS, CDR2 FQNEAQ. There are 15 residues in the CDR3. The germline V and J ends were trimmed by 3 bases and 0 bases, with 8 bases remaining between them. The CDR3 reads CASSFGQPTNEKLFF. CDR3 sequence (DNA): TGTGCCAGCAGCTTTGGACAGCCAACTAATGAAAAACTGTTTTTT.

The chain links TRBV20-1 to TRBJ2-1, with D possibly matching TRBD2 (5 bases). This CDR3 has 14 amino acids. Trimming took 8 bases from V and 0 from J, leaving 14 bases between them. Germline V lookup: CDR1 DFQATT, CDR2 SNEGSKA (reference sequence). The chain's CDR3 is CSTNLGNSYNEQFF. CDR3 bases: TGCAGTACCAATCTCGGGAACTCCTACAATGAGCAGTTCTTC.

V and J are TRBV29-1 and TRBJ1-4, with D possibly being TRBD1 (6 bases). Germline CDR1 SQVTM, CDR2 ANQGSEA. This CDR3 contains 14 residues. V lost 4 bases, J lost 7 bases, and 16 bases lay in between. CDR3 sequence: CSVVLKGHLEKLFF. DNA of the CDR3: TGCAGCGTTGTTTTGAAGGGACACCTTGAAAAACTGTTTTTT.

The genes are TRBV18 and TRBJ1-2, with 9 bases that match TRBD1. In germline, CDR1 is KGHSH, CDR2 LQKENI. The ends lost 4 bases at V and 5 bases at J; junction bases unmatched: 2. This CDR3 comprises 13 residues. As DNA, the CDR3 is TGTGCCAGCTCACGGGACAGGGAGTATGGCTACACCTTC. Translating it yields CASSRDREYGYTF.

This clonotype was picked up a small number of times. The gene calls are TRBV12-3 or TRBV12-4 and TRBJ1-6, with 8 bases identical to TRBD1. V was pared by 6 bases and J by 13 bases, with 5 bases of the junction left unmatched. This CDR3 is built from 12 residues. CDR3 amino acids: CASSYGQGPLHF. CDR3 nucleotide sequence: TGTGCCAGCAGCTATGGACAGGGTCCCCTCCACTTT.